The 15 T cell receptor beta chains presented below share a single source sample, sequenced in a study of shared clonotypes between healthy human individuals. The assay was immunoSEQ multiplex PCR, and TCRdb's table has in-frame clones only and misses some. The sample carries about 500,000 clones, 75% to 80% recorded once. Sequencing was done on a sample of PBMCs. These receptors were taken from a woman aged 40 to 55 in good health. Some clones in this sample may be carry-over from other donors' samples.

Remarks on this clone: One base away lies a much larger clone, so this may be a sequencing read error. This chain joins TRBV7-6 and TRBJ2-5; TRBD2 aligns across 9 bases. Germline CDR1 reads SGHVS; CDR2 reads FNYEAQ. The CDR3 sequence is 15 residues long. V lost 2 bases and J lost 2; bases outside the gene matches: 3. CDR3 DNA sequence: TGTGCCAGCAGCTTAAGCCTAGCGGGGCAAGAGACCCAGTACTTC. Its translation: CASSLSLAGQETQYF.

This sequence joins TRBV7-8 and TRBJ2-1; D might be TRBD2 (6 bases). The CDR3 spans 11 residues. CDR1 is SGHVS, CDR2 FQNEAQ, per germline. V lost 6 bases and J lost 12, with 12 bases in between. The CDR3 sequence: CASRGGNLQFF. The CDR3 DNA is TGTGCCAGCAGGGGCGGGAATCTGCAGTTCTTC.

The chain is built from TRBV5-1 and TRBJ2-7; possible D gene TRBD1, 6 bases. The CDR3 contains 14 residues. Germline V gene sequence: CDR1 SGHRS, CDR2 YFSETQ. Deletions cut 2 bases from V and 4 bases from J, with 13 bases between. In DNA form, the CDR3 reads TGCGCCAGCAGCTTAAGGCAGGGGATTTACGAGCAGTACTTC. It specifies CASSLRQGIYEQYF.

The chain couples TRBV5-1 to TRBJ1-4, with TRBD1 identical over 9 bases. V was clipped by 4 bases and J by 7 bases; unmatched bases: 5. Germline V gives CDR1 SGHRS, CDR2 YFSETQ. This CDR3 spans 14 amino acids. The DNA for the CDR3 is TGCGCCAGCAGCCTCGGACAGGGGTCTGAAAAACTGTTTTTT. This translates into CASSLGQGSEKLFF.

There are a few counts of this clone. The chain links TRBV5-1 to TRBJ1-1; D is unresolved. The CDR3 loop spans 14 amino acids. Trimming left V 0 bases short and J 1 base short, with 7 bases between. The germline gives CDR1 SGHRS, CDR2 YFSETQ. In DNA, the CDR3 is TGCGCCAGCAGCTTGGCCCCAGGGAACACTGAAGCTTTCTTT. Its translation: CASSLAPGNTEAFF.

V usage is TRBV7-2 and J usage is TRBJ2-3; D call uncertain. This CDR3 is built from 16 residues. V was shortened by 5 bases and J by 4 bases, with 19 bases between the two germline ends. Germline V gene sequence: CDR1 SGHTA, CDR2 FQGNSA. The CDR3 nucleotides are TGTGCCAGCAGCGCCCCGGTCTCAGGAATCTCAGATACGCAGTATTTT. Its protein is CASSAPVSGISDTQYF.

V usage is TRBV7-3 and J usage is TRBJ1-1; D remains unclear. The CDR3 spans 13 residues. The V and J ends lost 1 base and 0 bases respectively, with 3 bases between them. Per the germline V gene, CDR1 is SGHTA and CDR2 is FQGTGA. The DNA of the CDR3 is TGTGCCAGCAGCTTAAGAATGAACACTGAAGCTTTCTTT. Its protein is CASSLRMNTEAFF.

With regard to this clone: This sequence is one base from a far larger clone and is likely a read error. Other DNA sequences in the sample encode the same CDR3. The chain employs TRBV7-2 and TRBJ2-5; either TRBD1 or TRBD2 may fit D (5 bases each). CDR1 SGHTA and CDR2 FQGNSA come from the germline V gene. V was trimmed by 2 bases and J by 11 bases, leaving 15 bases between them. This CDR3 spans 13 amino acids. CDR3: CASSLQGYGTQYF. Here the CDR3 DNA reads TGTGCCAGCAGCTTACAGGGCTATGGGACGCAGTACTTC.

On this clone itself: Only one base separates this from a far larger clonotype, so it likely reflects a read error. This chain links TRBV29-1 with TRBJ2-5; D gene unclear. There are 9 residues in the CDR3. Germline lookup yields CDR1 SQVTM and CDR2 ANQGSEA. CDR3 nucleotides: TGCAGCGTTGAAGAGACCCAGCACTTC. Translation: CSVEETQHF.

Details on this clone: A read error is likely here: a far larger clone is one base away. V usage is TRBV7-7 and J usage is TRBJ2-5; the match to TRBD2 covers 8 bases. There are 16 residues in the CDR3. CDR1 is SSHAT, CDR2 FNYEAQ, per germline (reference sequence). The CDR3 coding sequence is TGTGCTAGCAGCCCCCCGACTAGCGTCTTAGAGGCGGCCCAGTACTTC. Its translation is CASSPPTSVLEAAQYF.

CDR3 sequence: CASSQDWRTGPRGYTF. In DNA form, the CDR3 reads TGCGCCAGCAGCCAAGATTGGAGGACTGGGCCAAGAGGCTACACCTTC. V usage is TRBV4-3 and J usage is TRBJ1-2, with D hard to call. V lost 0 bases and J lost 8, with 19 bases in between. Germline V gives CDR1 LGHNA, CDR2 YSLEER. This CDR3 region has 16 residues.

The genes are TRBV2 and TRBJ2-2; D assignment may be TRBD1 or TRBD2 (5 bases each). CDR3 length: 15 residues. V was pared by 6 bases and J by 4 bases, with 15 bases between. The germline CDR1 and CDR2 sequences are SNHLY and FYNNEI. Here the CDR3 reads CASRIWDGSTGELFF. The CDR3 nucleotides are TGTGCCAGCAGGATTTGGGACGGCAGCACCGGGGAGCTGTTTTTT.

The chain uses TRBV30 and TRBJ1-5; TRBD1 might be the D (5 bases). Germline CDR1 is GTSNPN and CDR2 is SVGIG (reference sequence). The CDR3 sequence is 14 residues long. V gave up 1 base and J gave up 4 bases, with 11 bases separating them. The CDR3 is CAWSGSRENQPQHF. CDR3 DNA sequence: TGTGCCTGGAGTGGGTCCAGGGAGAATCAGCCCCAGCATTTT.

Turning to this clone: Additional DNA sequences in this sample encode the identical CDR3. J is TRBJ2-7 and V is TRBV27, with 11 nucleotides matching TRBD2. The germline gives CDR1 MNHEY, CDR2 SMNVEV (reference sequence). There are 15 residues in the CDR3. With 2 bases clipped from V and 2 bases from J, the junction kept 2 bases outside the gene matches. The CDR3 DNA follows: TGTGCCAGCAGTTTACTAGCGGGAGGTCCCTACGAGCAGTACTTC. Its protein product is CASSLLAGGPYEQYF.

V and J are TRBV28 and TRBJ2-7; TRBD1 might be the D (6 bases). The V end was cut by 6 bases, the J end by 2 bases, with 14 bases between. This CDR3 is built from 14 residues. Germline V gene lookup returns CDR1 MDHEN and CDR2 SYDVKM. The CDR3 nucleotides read TGTGCCAGCAGCACGACAGGTTCGACCTACGAGCAGTACTTC. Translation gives CASSTTGSTYEQYF.